This TCR beta chain originates from a study of blood T cell repertoires in COVID-19. Study-level background: Samples representing acute and convalescent COVID-19 were sourced from the United States, Italy and Spain. In each case, the material was cDNA or gDNA derived from T cells, B-cell-depleted T cells, or PBMCs.

Source study methods: Reference gene primer amplification yielded estimated nucleated cell counts. Using immunoSEQ multiplex PCR, the repertoire was profiled, and TCRdb retains in-frame clones only, with some absent. V, J and clone size reflect that table, while D and trimming were determined from the DNA. The table includes approximately 200,000 clones, roughly 80% detected once. This clone was found a few times. The receptor was isolated from a woman older than 75 with acute or convalescent COVID-19. Source material: peripheral blood.

The CDR3 DNA is TGTGCCAGTAGTATAGACCGACAGTCTGCCTACACCTTC. Translated, it gives CASSIDRQSAYTF. The genes are TRBV19 and TRBJ1-2; D perhaps matches TRBD1 (5 bases). CDR3 length: 13 amino acids. Germline V gives CDR1 LNHDA, CDR2 SQIVND (reference sequence). V lost 0 bases and J lost 10, with 12 bases in between.